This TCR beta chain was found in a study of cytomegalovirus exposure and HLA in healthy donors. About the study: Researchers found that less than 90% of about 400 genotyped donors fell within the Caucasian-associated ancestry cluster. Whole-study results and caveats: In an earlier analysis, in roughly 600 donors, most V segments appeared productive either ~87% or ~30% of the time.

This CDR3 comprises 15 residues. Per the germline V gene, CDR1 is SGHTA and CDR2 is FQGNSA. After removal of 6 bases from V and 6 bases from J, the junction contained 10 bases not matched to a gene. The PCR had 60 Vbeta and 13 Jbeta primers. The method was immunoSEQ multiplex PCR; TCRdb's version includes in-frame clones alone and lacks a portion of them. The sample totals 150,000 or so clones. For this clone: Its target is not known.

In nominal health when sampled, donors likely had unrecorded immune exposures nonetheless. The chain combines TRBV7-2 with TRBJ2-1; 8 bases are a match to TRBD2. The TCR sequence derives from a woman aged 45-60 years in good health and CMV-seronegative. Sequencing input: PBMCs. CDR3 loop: CASSRDGGAPNEQFF. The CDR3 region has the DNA TGTGCCAGCAGTCGGGACGGGGGGGCCCCCAATGAGCAGTTCTTC.